This T cell receptor (beta chain) was profiled in a study of blood T cell repertoires in COVID-19 (TCRdb year 2020). Turning to the overall study: Samples covering the acute and convalescent phases of COVID-19 were provided by collaborators in the United States, Italy and Spain. The material from the prospective study consisted of cDNA or gDNA derived from T cells, B-cell-depleted T cells, or PBMCs. Subjects who had been exposed to COVID-19, were actively infected with it, or had recovered from it provided the deeply sampled blood TCRbeta repertoires that made up the dataset. A freely available public database, intended as a resource for researchers studying the immune response to SARS-CoV-2, is where the repertoires were released. The samples were drawn from two sources: the first 160 participants of the ongoing ImmuneRACE study, and 950 to 1,500 subjects contributed by 6 global collaborators. Nearly every sample came with metadata listing a de-identified subject ID, COVID-19 status, age in years and sex. HLA class I and class II types, where available, came from metadata supplied by the sample provider rather than from assay-based typing.

Remarks on this clone: No cognate antigen has been identified for it. Base qualities are not provided; no much larger clone lies one nucleotide away.

The study at large found these results: The amount of clinical and demographic metadata varied by source and participant and was provided uncurated.

The cysteine opens and the phenylalanine closes a CDR3 of 21 amino acids. The sequence is cut down to CDR3 DNA, 63 bases in frame from base 1. At the junction V is shortened by 2 bases and J by 4 bases, with 32 bases in between. CDR1 and CDR2 are drawn from the germline V gene (reference sequence): MNHEY, SMNVEV. Collaborating institutions collected whole blood in K2EDTA tubes following their own protocols. For TCRbeta analysis, collaborators shipped samples as frozen whole blood, isolated PBMCs, or DNA extracted from either of those sample types. TCRbeta CDR3 regions were amplified from genomic DNA by means of the immunoSEQ Assay, a bias-controlled multiplex PCR. The source study handled its data this way. Nucleated cell counts per sample were estimated from amplification of reference gene primers within the assay. To quantify the absolute abundance of each unique TCRbeta CDR3 rearrangement, sequence reads were collapsed and filtered. For each sample, productive Simpson clonality was calculated by taking the square root of Simpson's diversity index across productive rearrangements. Entries here come from immuneACCESS through TCRdb and include only in-frame sequences with V and J called. Some clones fail to appear in such tables; in the studies checked, an unresolved V gene covers under half of the shortfall, and the cause of the remainder is unknown. V, J and clone size are those of that table, while D and trimming were read from the DNA. In this sample the table shows roughly 100,000 clones, about 89% of which occur a single time. About 5.1% of the sample is held by the ten biggest clonotypes.

In this chain, TRBV27 is recombined with TRBJ2-5; 7 matching bases give a weak D call of TRBD2. The receptor was isolated from a human donor in a cohort sampled during active COVID-19. The sequenced material came from peripheral blood. The sequenced DNA: TGTGCCAGCAGTTTACGCCCCCCCATAGAGGGGGGGGGCAATTTCCCAGAGACCCAGTACTTC. It encodes CASSLRPPIEGGGNFPETQYF.